This T cell receptor (beta chain) stems from a study of T-cell reconstitution after alpha-beta-depleted transplantation in children. The CDR3 is made up of 13 amino acids. Germline V gives CDR1 SEHNR, CDR2 FQNEAQ (reference sequence). This clonotype was counted only a few times. A read error may produce the germline difference seen at one junction end. TCRbeta library preparation incorporated unique molecular identifiers. Using its own MiXCR run on the PCR reads, TCRdb lists one record per CDR3 protein. The repertoire holds around 100,000 distinct CDR3 sequences, with approximately 10% as singletons. This TCR was recovered from a boy aged 2 to 9 with acute lymphoblastic leukemia, due to receive a stem cell transplant. Here the sequenced sample was PBMCs, taken before TCRalphabeta/CD19-depleted stem cell transplant. The chain has TRBV7-9 and TRBJ1-2; possible D gene TRBD1, 6 bases. In nucleotides, the CDR3 is TGTGCCAGCAGCTATACAGGGTATTATTGCTACACGTTC. This gives the protein CASSYTGYYCYTF.